One sample yielded the 2 T cell receptor beta chains listed below, sequenced in a study of radiation and T cells in renal cell carcinoma. Specified time point: baseline pretreatment blood. Sample treatment: 15 Gy SBRT to primary tumor, nephrectomy 4 weeks later. Here immunoSEQ multiplex PCR was the method, and the copy in TCRdb shows in-frame clones only, minus some. Of 110,000 to 150,000 clones detected, around nine tenths appear once; the ten largest clones hold about 12%. The starting material was blood, obtained from a patient whose treatment included radiotherapy and nephrectomy. All receptors derive from a woman aged 45-65 years with renal cell carcinoma.

In DNA form, the CDR3 reads TGTGCCAGCAGCTTAGCCGGGACGGCATCTTACAATGAGCAGTTCTTC. This translates into CASSLAGTASYNEQFF. The V gene is TRBV7-9, the J gene TRBJ2-1; D may be TRBD1 or TRBD2 (5 bases each). CDR1 SEHNR and CDR2 FQNEAQ come from the germline V gene (reference sequence). Trimming pared 0 bases from V and 4 bases from J, leaving 13 bases between. The CDR3 has 16 amino acids.

V and J are TRBV5-1 and TRBJ2-7; D ambiguous. With 4 bases removed from V and 3 bases from J, the gap between germline ends came to 17 bases. The CDR3 has 15 residues. CDR1 is SGHRS and CDR2 is YFSETQ in the germline V gene. CDR3: CASSPDPPRNYEQYF. The CDR3 DNA is TGCGCCAGCAGCCCAGACCCCCCCCGGAACTACGAGCAGTACTTC.